A single sample gave rise to the 17 T cell receptor beta chains below, sequenced in a study of T cell repertoires in cytomegalovirus infection. Their recognized antigens are unknown. Using its own MiXCR run on the reads, TCRdb lists one record per CDR3 protein. The sample includes some 70,000 distinct CDR3 sequences, under 25% seen only once; the top ten take roughly 79%. Sequencing used PBMCs, sequenced either directly or after in vitro stimulation (not recorded which). Source of these receptors: a human donor in good health (CMV status not recorded). Some clones in this sample may be carry-over from other donors' samples.

The chain has TRBV6-6 and TRBJ2-3; TRBD2 matches at 10 bases. Germline V lookup: CDR1 MNHNY, CDR2 SVGAGI (reference sequence). The CDR3 extends over 14 amino acids. V lost 7 bases to trimming and J lost 4 bases; unmatched junction nucleotides: 5. The CDR3 is CASIEREGPDTQYF. CDR3 bases: TGTGCCAGCATTGAGCGGGAGGGCCCAGATACGCAGTATTTT.

This clonotype was seen ten or more times. V gene TRBV7-6 combines with J gene TRBJ2-5; tentatively, D is TRBD1 (5 bases). The V gene lost 5 bases and the J gene lost 1 base, with 17 bases spanning the gap. This CDR3 has 16 residues. Germline V lookup: CDR1 SGHVS, CDR2 FNYEAQ. CDR3 sequence reads: CASSQIGKRGQETQYF. CDR3 DNA sequence: TGTGCCAGCAGCCAGATAGGGAAAAGGGGCCAAGAGACCCAGTACTTC.

This clonotype was observed a handful of times. The J gene is TRBJ2-2, the V gene TRBV7-4; perhaps TRBD1 as D (5 bases). Germline assignment: CDR1 SGHVT and CDR2 SQSDAQ. The ends were cut back, 0 bases at V and 0 bases at J, with 5 bases in the middle. The CDR3 is 15 residues long. The DNA for the CDR3 is TGTGCCAGCAGCTTAGCAGGGGCGAACACCGGGGAGCTGTTTTTT. Residues: CASSLAGANTGELFF.

This clonotype was detected a few times. The chain links TRBV12-3 or TRBV12-4 to TRBJ2-1, with D perhaps matching TRBD2 (5 bases). V lost 7 bases and J 2 bases, leaving 15 bases between the germline ends. The CDR3 has 15 amino acids. The CDR3 region is CASTLEVGAYNEQFF. In DNA, the CDR3 is TGTGCCAGCACTCTTGAAGTGGGAGCCTACAATGAGCAGTTCTTC.

This clonotype was seen only a few times. J is TRBJ2-1 and V is TRBV7-8, with 14 bases matching TRBD2. The germline V gene has CDR1 SGHVS and CDR2 FQNEAQ. The CDR3 is 18 amino acids. The junction had 7 bases not matched to a gene; V was cut back by 5 bases and J by 1 base. The chain's CDR3 is CASSLSGLAGASYNEQFF. The CDR3 DNA follows: TGTGCCAGCAGCCTCTCGGGACTAGCGGGAGCATCCTACAATGAGCAGTTCTTC.

This chain connects TRBV14 to TRBJ2-1, with 12 bases that match TRBD2. CDR3 length: 18 amino acids. Trimming took 3 bases from V and 1 from J; bases not matched to a gene: 7. Germline V gives CDR1 SGHDN, CDR2 FVKESK. In nucleotides, the CDR3 is TGTGCCAGCAGCCACTCTAGCGGGAGGGCGGGTTCCTACAATGAGCAGTTCTTC. Protein sequence: CASSHSSGRAGSYNEQFF.

This chain joins TRBV5-1 and TRBJ2-2; 10 bases match TRBD2. V dropped 7 bases and J dropped 7; count of bases not matched to a gene: 7. CDR3 size: 14 residues. The V gene's germline CDR1 is SGHRS and CDR2 YFSETQ. For the CDR3, the DNA is TGCGCCAGCCGGCTAGCGGGAGCTAACGGGGAGCTGTTTTTT. Translated, it gives CASRLAGANGELFF.

This chain joins TRBV6-2 or TRBV6-3 and TRBJ2-1; TRBD2 is a possible D gene (6 bases). The V end was cut by 0 bases, the J end by 5 bases, with 17 bases between. Germline loops: CDR1 MNHEY, CDR2 SVGEGT. This CDR3 is 17 amino acids long. The chain's CDR3 is CASSYSSYERADNEQFF. The DNA for the CDR3 is TGTGCCAGCAGTTACTCGTCTTATGAGCGGGCCGACAATGAGCAGTTCTTC.

This clonotype was counted between two and nine times. The chain recombines TRBV20-1 with TRBJ1-5, with D possibly being TRBD1 (5 bases). The CDR3 contains 15 residues. V was shortened by 5 bases and J by 4 bases, with 18 bases between the two germline ends. Germline assignment: CDR1 DFQATT and CDR2 SNEGSKA (reference sequence). The CDR3 nucleotides are TGCAGTGCTGAATCCGGGACGGAGGTTAATCAGCCCCAGCATTTT. Translating it yields CSAESGTEVNQPQHF.

This clonotype was recorded a few times. V is TRBV28 and J is TRBJ2-2; D is unclear. This CDR3 is 13 amino acids long. V lost 5 bases, J lost 3 bases, and 7 bases lay in between. Germline CDR1 reads MDHEN; CDR2 reads SYDVKM. The CDR3 bases are TGTGCCAGCAGTGTAGGGTACACCGGGGAGCTGTTTTTT. This gives the protein CASSVGYTGELFF.

V usage is TRBV7-9 and J usage is TRBJ2-1; D might be TRBD1 (6 bases). The CDR3 is 14 amino acids. Looked up from germline, CDR1 is SEHNR and CDR2 is FQNEAQ (reference sequence). Between the trimmed V and J ends, which lost 1 base and 6 bases, there was a span of 10 bases. DNA for the CDR3: TGTGCCAGCAGCTTAGTCACAGGGATCAATGAGCAGTTCTTC. Its translation: CASSLVTGINEQFF.

The chain uses TRBV24-1 and TRBJ2-5; D call uncertain. From germline, CDR1 is KGHDR and CDR2 SFDVKD. V gave up 3 bases and J gave up 5 bases, with 12 bases separating them. The CDR3 has 14 residues. The CDR3 bases are TGTGCCACCAGTGATCCTGACGCCGGGGAGACCCAGTACTTC. It yields the protein CATSDPDAGETQYF.

Many counts were recorded for this clonotype. The V and J genes are TRBV6-2 or TRBV6-3 and TRBJ1-2; D gene ambiguous. The V end was cut by 0 bases, the J end by 8 bases, with 10 bases between. CDR1 MNHEY and CDR2 SVGEGT come from the germline V gene. CDR3 length equals 13 residues. This CDR3 is CASSYSPREGYTF. The CDR3 bases are TGTGCCAGCAGTTACTCCCCGAGGGAGGGCTACACCTTC.

This clonotype was counted only a few times. The genes are TRBV20-1 and TRBJ2-1; D could derive from TRBD1 or TRBD2 (5 bases each). Trimming removed 1 base from V and 5 bases from J, with 21 bases in between. CDR3 length equals 17 residues. From germline, CDR1 is DFQATT and CDR2 SNEGSKA (reference sequence). DNA of the CDR3: TGCAGTGCTAGAGGCTTCGTAAGGGACCTAGGGAACAATGAGCAGTTCTTC. It encodes CSARGFVRDLGNNEQFF.

The chain has TRBV12-3 or TRBV12-4 and TRBJ1-1, with D unresolved. V lost 3 bases, J lost 1 base, and 9 bases lay in between. The CDR3 runs to 14 residues. The DNA of the CDR3 is TGTGCCAGCAGTTTCCCCCGAGCGAACACTGAAGCTTTCTTT. As protein: CASSFPRANTEAFF.

This clonotype showed up just a few times. The chain has TRBV5-1 and TRBJ2-3; unclear D gene. V dropped 0 bases and J dropped 0 bases, with 5 bases sitting between them. Germline CDR1 SGHRS, CDR2 YFSETQ. The CDR3 extends over 14 amino acids. The DNA of the CDR3 is TGCGCCAGCAGCTTGGGATCCAGCACAGATACGCAGTATTTT. Amino acids: CASSLGSSTDTQYF.

This clonotype appeared a few times. The rearrangement joins TRBV14 to TRBJ2-1; 11 bases map to TRBD2. CDR3 size: 16 residues. CDR1 and CDR2 (germline): SGHDN, FVKESK. The V gene end was trimmed by 1 base and the J gene end by 7 bases; junction bases not matched to a gene: 6. The CDR3 DNA reads TGTGCCAGCAGCCAAGGGCCGGGACTAGCGGTAAATGAGCAGTTCTTC. It specifies CASSQGPGLAVNEQFF.